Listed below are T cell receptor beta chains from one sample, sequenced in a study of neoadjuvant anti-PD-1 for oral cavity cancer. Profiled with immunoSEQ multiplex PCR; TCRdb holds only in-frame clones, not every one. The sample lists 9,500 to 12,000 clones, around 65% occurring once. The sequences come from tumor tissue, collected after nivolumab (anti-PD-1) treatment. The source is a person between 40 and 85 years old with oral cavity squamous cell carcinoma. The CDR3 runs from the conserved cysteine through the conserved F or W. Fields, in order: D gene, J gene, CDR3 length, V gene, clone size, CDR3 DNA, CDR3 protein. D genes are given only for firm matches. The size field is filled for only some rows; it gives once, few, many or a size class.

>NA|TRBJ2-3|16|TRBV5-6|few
TGTGCCAGCAGCTCCTATACGGGGGGCGACACAGATACGCAGTATTTT
CASSSYTGGDTDTQYF
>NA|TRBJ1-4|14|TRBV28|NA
TGTGCCAGCAGTTTCAGGGGATCCTCCGAAAAACTGTTTTTT
CASSFRGSSEKLFF
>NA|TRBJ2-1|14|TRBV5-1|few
TGCGCCAGCAGCTTGGCCTCGGGGGCAAATGAGCAGTTCTTC
CASSLASGANEQFF
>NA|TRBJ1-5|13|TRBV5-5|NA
TGTGCCAGCAGCTTGACAGGGAATCAGCCCCAGCATTTT
CASSLTGNQPQHF
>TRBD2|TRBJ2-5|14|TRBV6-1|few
TGTGCCAGCAGTCCGGGACTAGTCAGTGAGACCCAGTACTTC
CASSPGLVSETQYF
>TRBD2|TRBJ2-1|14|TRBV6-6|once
TGTGCCAGCAGTTACTTAGGACTAGCGGATGAGCAGTTCTTC
CASSYLGLADEQFF
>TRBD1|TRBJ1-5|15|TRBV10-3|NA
TGTGCCATCAGGCGTGGACAGGGGGTCGGTCAGCCCCAGCATTTT
CAIRRGQGVGQPQHF
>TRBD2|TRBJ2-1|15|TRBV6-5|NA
TGTGCCAGCAGTCATAGCGGGGGGGCCGACAATGAGCAGTTCTTC
CASSHSGGADNEQFF
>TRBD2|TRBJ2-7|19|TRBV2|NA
TGTGCCAGCAGTGAAGCCTCTAGCGGGAGGGCCCATTTAACCTACGAGCAGTACTTC
CASSEASSGRAHLTYEQYF
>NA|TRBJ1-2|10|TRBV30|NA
TGTGCCTGGGGGCTCTATGGCTACACCTTC
CAWGLYGYTF
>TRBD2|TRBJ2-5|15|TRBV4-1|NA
TGCGCCAGCAGCCAACTCGGGGGGGTTGAGGAGACCCAGTACTTC
CASSQLGGVEETQYF
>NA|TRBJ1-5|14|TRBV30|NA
TGTGCCTGGAGTGTACAAGGGTTTAATCAGCCCCAGCATTTT
CAWSVQGFNQPQHF
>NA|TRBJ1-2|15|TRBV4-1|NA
TGCGCCAGCAGCCAAGATACGGATGCTAACTATGGCTACACCTTC
CASSQDTDANYGYTF
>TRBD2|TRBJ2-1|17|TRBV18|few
TGTGCCAGCTCCCCCGGACTAGCGGGGGGCCCCTACAATGAGCAGTTCTTC
CASSPGLAGGPYNEQFF
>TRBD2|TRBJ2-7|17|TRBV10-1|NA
TGCGCCACCCTTGGACTAGCGGGGGCCCCGAGCTCCTACGAGCAGTACTTC
CATLGLAGAPSSYEQYF
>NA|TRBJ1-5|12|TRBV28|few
TGTGCCAGCAGTTTACCTCCCCAGCCCCAGCATTTT
CASSLPPQPQHF
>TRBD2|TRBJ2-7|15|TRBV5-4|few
TGTGCCAGCAGCGAGGGACTAGCGGGGTTAGACGAGCAGTACTTC
CASSEGLAGLDEQYF
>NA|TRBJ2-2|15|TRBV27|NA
TGTGCCAGCAGGCTAGACAGGAGCAGTACCGGGGAGCTGTTTTTT
CASRLDRSSTGELFF
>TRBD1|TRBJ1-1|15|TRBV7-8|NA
TGTGCCAGCAGCTTAGCCCTACAGGGGGCCACTGAAGCTTTCTTT
CASSLALQGATEAFF
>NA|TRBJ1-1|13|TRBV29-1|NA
TGCAGCGTTGCCGGACAGACGAACACTGAAGCTTTCTTT
CSVAGQTNTEAFF
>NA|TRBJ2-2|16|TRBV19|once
TGTGCCAGTAGTATCCCGGACCGGCGGTGGGGCGGGGAGCTGTTTTTT
CASSIPDRRWGGELFF
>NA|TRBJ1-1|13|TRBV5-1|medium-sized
TGCGCCAGCAGCTTGGCGGGAAACACTGAAGCTTTCTTT
CASSLAGNTEAFF
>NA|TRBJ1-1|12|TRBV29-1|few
TGCAGCGTTGAAGACAGGGGCACTGAAGCTTTCTTT
CSVEDRGTEAFF
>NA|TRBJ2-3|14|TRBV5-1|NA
TGCGCCAGCAGCTTGGAATCGCTCACAGATACGCAGTATTTT
CASSLESLTDTQYF
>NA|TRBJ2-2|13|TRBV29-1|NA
TGCAGCGGCGGGACGTTCAACACCGGGGAGCTGTTTTTT
CSGGTFNTGELFF
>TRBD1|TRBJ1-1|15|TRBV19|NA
TGTGCCAGTACCATGGGAGGGGGCGCAGGCACTGAAGCTTTCTTT
CASTMGGGAGTEAFF
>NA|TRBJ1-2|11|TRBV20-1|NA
TGCAGTGCTAGGGAGCCCCGTGGCTACACCTTC
CSAREPRGYTF
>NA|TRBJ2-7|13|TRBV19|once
TGTGCCAGTAGTAAGGACGGCAGAGGAGAGCAGTACTTC
CASSKDGRGEQYF
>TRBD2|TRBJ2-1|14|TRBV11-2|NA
TGTGCCAGCAGTTTAGCGGGGGGGCAAAATGAGCAGTTCTTC
CASSLAGGQNEQFF
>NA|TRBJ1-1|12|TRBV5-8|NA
TGTGCCAGCAGCTTACCGTCCACTGAAGCTTTCTTT
CASSLPSTEAFF
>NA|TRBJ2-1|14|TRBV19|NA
TGTGCCAGTAGTAGGTTACAGGGTTACAATGAGCAGTTCTTC
CASSRLQGYNEQFF
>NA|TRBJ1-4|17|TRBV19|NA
TGTGCCAGTAGTATAGCGGCGGCAGCAGCAACTAATGAAAAACTGTTTTTT
CASSIAAAAATNEKLFF
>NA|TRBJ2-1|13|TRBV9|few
TGTGCCAGCAGCGTGGGGCAGTCCAATGAGCAGTTCTTC
CASSVGQSNEQFF
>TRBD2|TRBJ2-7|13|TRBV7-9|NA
TGTGCCAGCAGCACCCGACCTAGCGGCGAGCAGTACTTC
CASSTRPSGEQYF
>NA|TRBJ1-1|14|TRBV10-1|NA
TGCGCCAGCAGTGAGACAGCCTCGAACACTGAAGCTTTCTTT
CASSETASNTEAFF
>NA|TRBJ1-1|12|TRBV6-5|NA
TGTGCCAGCAGGACCGGGGGGGGTGAAGCTTTCTTT
CASRTGGGEAFF
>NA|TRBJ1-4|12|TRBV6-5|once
TGTGCCAGCAGCCAGAGGGGGGAAAAACTGTTTTTT
CASSQRGEKLFF
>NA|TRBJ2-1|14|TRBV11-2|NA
TGTGCCAGCAGCGTGGGAAGCTCCTACAATGAGCAGTTCTTC
CASSVGSSYNEQFF
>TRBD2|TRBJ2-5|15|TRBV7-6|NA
TGTGCCAGCAGCCCTTGGGGGGGAACCGAGAAGACCCAGTACTTC
CASSPWGGTEKTQYF
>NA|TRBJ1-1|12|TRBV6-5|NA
TGTGCCACCTACAGGGAGTACACTGAAGCTTTCTTT
CATYREYTEAFF
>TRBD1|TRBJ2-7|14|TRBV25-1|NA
TGTGCCAGCAGTGTCGGGACAGGTGCCTACGAGCAGTACTTC
CASSVGTGAYEQYF
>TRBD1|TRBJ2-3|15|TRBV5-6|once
TGTGCCAGCAGCTTGTGGGACAGCTTCACAGATACGCAGTATTTT
CASSLWDSFTDTQYF
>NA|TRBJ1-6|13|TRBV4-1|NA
TGCGCCAGCAGCCAAGACCCCAATTCACCCCTCCACTTT
CASSQDPNSPLHF
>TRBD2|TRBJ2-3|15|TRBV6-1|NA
TGTGCCTCAGCAGAGGCAGCGGGGGGGGCAGATACGCAGTATTTT
CASAEAAGGADTQYF
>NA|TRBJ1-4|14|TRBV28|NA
TGTGCCAGCAGTTCCGCTCCCTGGGGTGAAAAACTGTTTTTT
CASSSAPWGEKLFF
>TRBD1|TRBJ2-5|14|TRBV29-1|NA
TGCAGCGCTGGGGGACAGGGCGGGAAAAAGACCCAGTACTTC
CSAGGQGGKKTQYF
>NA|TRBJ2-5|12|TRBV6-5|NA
TGTGCCAGCAGCCCCGGGCACGAGACCCAGTACTTC
CASSPGHETQYF
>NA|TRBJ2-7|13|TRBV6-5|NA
TGTGCCAGCAGTGCCCGGGGCCAAGGCTGGCAGTACTTC
CASSARGQGWQYF
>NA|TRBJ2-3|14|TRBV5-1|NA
TGCGCCAGCAGCTTGGCAGACCTCACAGATACGCAGTATTTT
CASSLADLTDTQYF
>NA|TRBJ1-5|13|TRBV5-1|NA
TGCGCCAGCAGCCTTGACAGCAATCAGCCCCAGCATTTT
CASSLDSNQPQHF
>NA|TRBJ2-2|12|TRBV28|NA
TGTGCCAGCGTCTCAGGGGTCGGGGAGCTGTTTTTT
CASVSGVGELFF
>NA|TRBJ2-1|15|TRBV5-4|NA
TGTGCCAGCAGCTTGTTTTCTTCCAGGTCCAATGAGCAGTTCTTC
CASSLFSSRSNEQFF
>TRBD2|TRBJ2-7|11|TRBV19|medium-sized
TGTGCCGCCTCGGGGGGGAGCGAGCAGTACTTC
CAASGGSEQYF
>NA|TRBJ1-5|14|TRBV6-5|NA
TGTGCCAGCAGGCCGGGTCCGACCGGGCAGCCCCAGCATTTT
CASRPGPTGQPQHF
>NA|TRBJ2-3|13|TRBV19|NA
TGTGCCAGTAGTATAGGGCTAGCAGATACGCAGTATTTT
CASSIGLADTQYF
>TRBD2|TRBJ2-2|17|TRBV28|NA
TGTGCCAGCAGACGGGGACTAGCGGTGGCCCGCACCGGGGAGCTGTTTTTT
CASRRGLAVARTGELFF
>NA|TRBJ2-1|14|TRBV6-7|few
TGTGCCAGCACACCGGGAACTCGATACAATGAGCAGTTCTTC
CASTPGTRYNEQFF
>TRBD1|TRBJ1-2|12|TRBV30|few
TGTGCCTGGAGTGCAGGGGGCAGGGGCTACACCTTC
CAWSAGGRGYTF
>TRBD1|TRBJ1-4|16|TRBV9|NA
TGTGCCAGCAGCGTTCGACAGGGAGTAACTAATGAAAAACTGTTTTTT
CASSVRQGVTNEKLFF
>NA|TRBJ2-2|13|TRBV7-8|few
TGTGCCAGCAGCCCTACAGGGTATGAGGAGCTGTTTTTT
CASSPTGYEELFF